The clone carrying this T cell receptor beta chain was seen a single time. Its matching antigen is unknown. TCRdb reprocessed the reads via MiXCR and lists one record per CDR3 protein. This sample has 480,000 or so distinct CDR3 sequences; about 10% occur once, and the top ten carry more than 8.5%. The sample is drawn from a study of T cell repertoires in cytomegalovirus infection. For the study at large: Indications of both CMV infection and matching HLA type were provided by public TCR beta signatures. Whole-study findings and limits: CMV carriers with the relevant HLA were identified by cumulative public TCR beta family frequency. The response measured ex vivo was dominated by TCR beta clonotypes (HLA-C-restricted and CMV-specific).

In germline, CDR1 is SGHDT, CDR2 YYEEEE. V shed 4 bases, J shed 2 bases, and the junction held 11 bases outside the gene matches. The CDR3 loop spans 18 amino acids. This TCR was sampled from a human donor in good health (CMV status not recorded). Some clones in this sample may be carry-over from other donors' samples. What was sequenced was PBMCs. The chain uses TRBV5-6 and TRBJ2-1, with 11 bases lining up with TRBD2. Here the CDR3 reads CASSPTKNSGRAYNEQFF. The CDR3 nucleotides are TGTGCCAGCAGCCCTACGAAGAATAGCGGGAGGGCCTACAATGAGCAGTTCTTC.